The following is a T cell receptor beta chain sequence with its context. The specificity of this receptor is unknown. Base qualities are missing; no much larger clone stands one base away. The identical CDR3 is also encoded by other nucleotide sequences in the sample. CD8 naive samples consisted of CD45RO-negative cells that were positively selected for CCR7, yielding a CD45RA+CCR7+ population without TemRA cells. The donors were healthy, HIV-negative adults who had no recently reported acute infections or vaccinations. Every donor was a Caucasian adult residing in Nashville, Tennessee, USA. Blood was obtained by leukapheresis, after which PBMCs were separated by Ficoll-Histopaque density gradient centrifugation and cryopreserved in liquid nitrogen vapor phase. Purity and quantity of every magnetically sorted T cell population were checked by analytical flow cytometry. Genomic DNA was isolated from every sorted fraction and measured by UV absorbance on a Nanodrop 2000c.

CDR1 and CDR2, looked up from the germline V gene (reference sequence), are SEHNR and FQNEAQ. The CDR3, from cysteine to phenylalanine, totals 14 residues. Only the CDR3 DNA is retained, 42 bases long and in frame from the first base. V and J are truncated by 3 bases and 1 base respectively, leaving an intervening sequence of 9 bases. TCR CDR3 regions were amplified from genomic DNA by multiplex PCR using the deep immunoSEQ assay. Extracted genomic DNA from each cell subset was distributed evenly across all wells of several immunoSEQ 96-well plates, and each plate was treated as a replicate. For sorted subsets, each replicate PCR was loaded with 200 ng genomic DNA, equivalent to about 33,000 T cell genomes. Purified libraries were quantified with a Qubit 3.0 fluorometer, sized on a Bioanalyzer 2100, and re-quantified with the KAPA Library Quantification kit. Every immunoSEQ 96-well plate was sequenced on a separate single-read 150-cycle Illumina NextSeq 550 flow cell. Per the source publication's procedure: The immunoSEQ output contained only junctional sequences without quality scores, so filtering could not match that applied to full-length reads. To assign V/J genes and CDR3, sequences were annotated using PyIR, a Python wrapper for IgBLAST v1.9, with IMGT germline references. Reads were filtered out if the reads had weak V/J assignments (E-value above 1e-6), no CDR3, stop codons, out-of-frame junctions, or ambiguous translated residues. V3J clonotypes were defined as sequences sharing an identical inferred V gene, J gene, and CDR3 amino acid sequence. Percentage overlap between repertoires was calculated by dividing the number of shared unique clonotypes by the size of the smaller repertoire. RTK rarefaction, the Chao1 estimator, and Recon v2.1 estimates of unobserved clonotypes were used to assess repertoire richness. OLGA was used to compute generation probabilities for all TCRbeta clonotypes that the gDNA method yielded from a handful of donors. TCRdb mirrors the immuneACCESS table, restricted to in-frame sequences. Some clones are absent from its copies; in checked studies, under half trace to an unresolved V gene, and the reason for the others is unknown. V, J and clone size derive from that table, while D and trimming were established from the DNA sequence. The sample includes about 1,900,000 clones, with 85% to 95% observed a single time. The ten largest account for 1.2% of the sample.

The record originates from a study of shared clonotypes between healthy human individuals (TCRdb year 2020). Notes on the research overall: Two women and a few men aged 18 to 49 years were included in the cohort. Per donor, three plates each were used for CD4 naive and CD4 memory, two for CD8 naive, and one for CD8 memory. To estimate repertoire size and how much clonotype sharing occurs between individuals, the study deeply sequenced the blood TCR repertoires of roughly 5 healthy adults. To increase sequencing depth and limit assay-specific biases, TCR repertoire library preparation and sequencing were carried out by different laboratories using diverse techniques. Between about 0.8 and 9 billion PBMCs per donor were obtained by leukapheresis.

Here is what the overall study found, with its caveats: Incomplete sequencing was indicated by rarefaction of sorted-subset datasets, despite the large sequencing depth. Pairwise subsampling led to the expectation that sequencing depth would affect the degree of clonotype sharing among donors. Sharing across several donors was observed for approximately 5% of naive CD4, 3% to 3.5% of naive CD8, 2% to 2.5% of memory CD4, and roughly 0.4% of memory CD8 clonotypes. Higher generation probabilities were observed for clonotypes shared by all four sorted-subset donors than for non-shared clonotypes. The small number of donors limited the genetic and exposure-history diversity represented. Naive subsets generally had larger estimated clonotype richness than memory subsets did. Only blood was sampled, and tissue TCR repertoires likely differ from those in blood.

The clonotype comes from a man aged 18 to 35 in good health. The sequence links TRBV7-9 to TRBJ2-5; the D segment is perhaps TRBD1 or TRBD2, each sharing 5 matched bases. Material: naive CD8+ T cells sorted from blood. Sample cell subset or site, as interpreted from the label and publication: CD45RA+CCR7+. The DNA sequence reads TGTGCCAGCAGCTTCACTGGGGGCCAAGAGACCCAGTACTTC. Translated, this gives CASSFTGGQETQYF.